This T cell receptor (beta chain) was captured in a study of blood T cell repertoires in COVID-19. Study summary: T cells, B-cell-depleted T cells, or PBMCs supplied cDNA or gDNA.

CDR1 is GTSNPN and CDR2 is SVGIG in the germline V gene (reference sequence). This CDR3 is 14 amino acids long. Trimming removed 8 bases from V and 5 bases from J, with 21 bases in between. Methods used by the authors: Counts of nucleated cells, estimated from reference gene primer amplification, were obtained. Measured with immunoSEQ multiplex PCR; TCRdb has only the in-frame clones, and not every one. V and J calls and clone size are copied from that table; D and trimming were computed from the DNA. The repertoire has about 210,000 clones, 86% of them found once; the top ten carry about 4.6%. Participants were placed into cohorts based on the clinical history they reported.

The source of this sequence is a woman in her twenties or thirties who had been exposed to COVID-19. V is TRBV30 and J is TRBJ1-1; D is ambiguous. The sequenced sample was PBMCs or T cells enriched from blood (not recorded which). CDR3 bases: TGTGCCCTGGAGCGGGGAGGAGTAAGGACTGAAGCTTTCTTT. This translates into CALERGGVRTEAFF.